This TCR beta chain was identified in a study of blood T cell repertoires in COVID-19. Study information: Donors in the United States, Italy and Spain gave samples during acute or convalescent COVID-19. T cells, B-cell-depleted T cells, or PBMCs supplied cDNA or gDNA.

Trimming pared 7 bases from V and 10 bases from J, leaving 17 bases between. From germline, CDR1 is SNHLY and CDR2 FYNNEI. CDR3 length equals 14 residues. The authors' processing: Researchers report that nucleated cell counts were estimated from reference gene primer amplification. Clones were read by immunoSEQ multiplex PCR, and TCRdb kept only the in-frame ones, dropping some. V and J calls and clone size come straight from that table; D and trimming were deduced from the DNA. This sample has around 130,000 clones, with around 90% found just once. The genes are TRBV2 and TRBJ1-6, with D possibly matching TRBD1 (6 bases). The sequence was collected from a man between 50 and 59 years old with active COVID-19. The sequencing input was peripheral blood. Here the CDR3 DNA reads TGTGCCAGCATTGGGGGTCCAGGGGACTCACCCCTCCACTTT. This codes for CASIGGPGDSPLHF.